These 11 T cell receptor beta chains were all obtained from the same sample, sequenced in a study of blood T cell repertoires in COVID-19. TCRdb's copy holds only in-frame clones and misses some; the assay was immunoSEQ multiplex PCR. The sample consists of fewer than 400,000 clones, 85% to 95% of them appearing once. Sequencing was carried out using PBMCs or T cells enriched from blood (not recorded which). All receptors come from a woman aged 25 to 45 who had been exposed to COVID-19.

CDR3 amino acids: CASSAEGLEETQYF. The CDR3 DNA reads as TGTGCCAGCAGCGCAGAGGGACTTGAAGAGACCCAGTACTTC. J is TRBJ2-5 and V is TRBV9; possibly TRBD2 for D (6 bases). Germline CDR1 is SGDLS and CDR2 is YYNGEE. CDR3 length equals 14 residues. V was shortened by 3 bases and J by 3 bases, with 12 bases between the two germline ends. Combining the CDR3 with reference TRBV9 and TRBJ2-5 gives the whole variable domain DSGVTQTPKHLITATGQRVTLRCSPRSGDLSVYWYQQSLDQGLQFLIQYYNGEERAKGNILERFSAQQFPDLHSELNLSSLELGDSALYFCASSAEGLEETQYFGPGTRLLVL.

The chain recombines TRBV4-3 with TRBJ1-1; D uncertain. CDR1 is LGHNA, CDR2 YSLEER, per germline. V was trimmed by 4 bases and J by 5 bases, leaving 11 bases between them. The CDR3 loop spans 13 amino acids. CDR3 in amino acids: CASSLARYTEAFF. CDR3 DNA sequence: TGCGCCAGCAGCCTCGCTCGGTATACTGAAGCTTTCTTT.

This chain joins TRBV25-1 and TRBJ1-1; D is undetermined. The CDR3 is 13 amino acids. V was shortened by 1 base and J by 5 bases, with 8 bases between the two germline ends. Germline values: CDR1 MGHDK, CDR2 SYGVNS. Here the CDR3 reads CASSESSVTEAFF. DNA for the CDR3: TGTGCCAGCAGTGAATCGTCCGTAACTGAAGCTTTCTTT.

V gene TRBV27 combines with J gene TRBJ2-7; TRBD1 is a possible D gene (5 bases). V was clipped by 5 bases and J by 2 bases, with 13 bases between them. This CDR3 contains 14 residues. CDR1 and CDR2 (germline): MNHEY, SMNVEV (reference sequence). The CDR3 protein is CASSARVGAYEQYF. The CDR3 DNA is TGTGCCAGCAGTGCCAGGGTAGGGGCCTACGAGCAGTACTTC.

This clone came up once. The chain joins TRBV9 to TRBJ1-4, with a tentative D call TRBD1 (6 bases). The V end was cut by 2 bases, the J end by 8 bases, with 16 bases between. There are 15 residues in the CDR3. The germline gives CDR1 SGDLS, CDR2 YYNGEE. CDR3 protein: CASSVGTIQREKLFF. The CDR3 DNA sequence: TGTGCCAGCAGCGTGGGGACAATCCAACGGGAAAAACTGTTTTTT.

This clone was detected only a few times. The V and J genes are TRBV12-3 or TRBV12-4 and TRBJ1-2; TRBD1 might be the D (6 bases). The CDR3 is 13 amino acids. The V end was cut by 10 bases, the J end by 0 bases, with 12 bases between. The CDR3 loop reads CATTQGPNYGYTF. The CDR3 nucleotides are TGTGCCACCACACAGGGTCCTAACTATGGCTACACCTTC.

The chain carries TRBV10-3 and TRBJ1-4; D is ambiguous. The CDR3 length is 16 residues. Trimming left V 0 bases short and J 2 bases short, with 10 bases between. In germline, CDR1 is ENHRY, CDR2 SYGVKD. The CDR3 region is CAISESAKRTNEKLFF. The DNA of the CDR3 is TGTGCCATCAGTGAGTCAGCAAAGCGGACTAATGAAAAACTGTTTTTT.

V and J are TRBV5-4 and TRBJ2-5; D is ambiguous. Trimming cost V 2 bases and J 2 bases, with 7 bases left between them. This CDR3 is 13 amino acids long. Per the germline V gene, CDR1 is SGHNT and CDR2 is YYREEE (reference sequence). CDR3 protein: CASSFGSQETQYF. CDR3 DNA: TGTGCCAGCAGCTTTGGCAGTCAAGAGACCCAGTACTTC.

The chain links TRBV18 to TRBJ2-1; tentative D call: TRBD2 (7 bases). Deletions cut 0 bases from V and 6 bases from J, with 15 bases between. The CDR3 contains 16 residues. Per the germline V gene, CDR1 is KGHSH and CDR2 is LQKENI. The CDR3 nucleotides are TGTGCCAGCTCACCACCGAACGGCGGGGGCGGCAATGAGCAGTTCTTC. Translating gives CASSPPNGGGGNEQFF. The whole variable domain, remainder taken from reference TRBV18 and TRBJ2-1, is NAGVMQNPRHLVRRRGQEARLRCSPMKGHSHVYWYRQLPEEGLKFMVYLQKENIIDESGMPKERFSAEFPKEGPSILRIQQVVRGDSAAYFCASSPPNGGGGNEQFFGPGTRLTVL.

The chain combines TRBV6-4 with TRBJ1-6; no clear D. CDR3 length equals 14 residues. Germline-derived CDR1 and CDR2 are MRHNA and SNTAGT. Trimming cost V 6 bases and J 3 bases, with 9 bases left between them. The CDR3 sequence is CASSRGYYNSPLHF. As DNA, the CDR3 is TGTGCCAGCAGCCGGGGATACTATAATTCACCCCTCCACTTT.

The chain has TRBV10-3 and TRBJ2-5; TRBD2 might be the D (5 bases). Per the germline V gene, CDR1 is ENHRY and CDR2 is SYGVKD. The V gene lost 0 bases and the J gene lost 4 bases, with 15 bases spanning the gap. The CDR3 is made up of 16 amino acids. For the CDR3, the DNA is TGTGCCATCAGTGAGTCGTCACGGGGTTTTCGAGAGACCCAGTACTTC. This codes for CAISESSRGFRETQYF.